This T cell receptor beta chain was found in a study of T cell responses to AZD1222 COVID-19 vaccine. Study observations and caveats: Targets within unmutated variant regions were reportedly found for nearly half of spike-specific TCRs.

Worth noting for this clone: Its antigen is unidentified.

Produced via immunoSEQ multiplex PCR; TCRdb's table is partial and in-frame only. The sample yields 200,000 or so clones, approximately 93% seen once. CDR1 is SGHNT and CDR2 is YYREEE in the germline V gene (reference sequence). The CDR3 is 14 residues long. Between the trimmed V and J ends, which lost 5 bases and 5 bases, there was a span of 14 bases. The sequence was collected from an adult who received the AZD1222 COVID-19 vaccine. The chain has TRBV5-4 and TRBJ1-5; tentative D call: TRBD1 (6 bases). The sequences come from peripheral blood, collected 28 days after the second AZD1222 dose. The CDR3 here is CASSAGGADQPQHF. CDR3 nucleotides: TGTGCCAGCAGTGCCGGGGGGGCAGATCAGCCCCAGCATTTT. The whole variable domain, remainder taken from reference TRBV5-4 and TRBJ1-5, is ETGVTQSPTHLIKTRGQQVTLRCSSQSGHNTVSWYQQALGQGPQFIFQYYREEENGRGNFPPRFSGLQFPNYSSELNVNALELDDSALYLCASSAGGADQPQHFGDGTRLSIL.